Below are 21 T cell receptor beta chains sequenced from a single sample in a study of T cell changes during pregnancy in multiple sclerosis. Sequencing used immunoSEQ multiplex PCR; TCRdb keeps in-frame clones, though not all of them. This sample has roughly 72,000 clones, with 90% to 95% found just once. The input for sequencing was CD4+ T cells from peripheral blood mononuclear cells, taken before pregnancy. The receptors come from a female donor with multiple sclerosis, enrolled in a pregnancy study.

The V call is TRBV18, the J call TRBJ1-2; 7 positions match TRBD1. The germline V gene encodes CDR1 KGHSH and CDR2 LQKENI. Losses at the gene ends were 3 bases for V and 6 bases for J; bases not matched to a gene: 7. There are 14 residues in the CDR3. CDR3: CASSPPGGVDGYTF. CDR3 in DNA: TGTGCCAGCTCACCGCCAGGGGGTGTCGATGGCTACACCTTC.

The chain combines TRBV5-6 with TRBJ1-2; no firm D call. V was cut by 4 bases and J by 7 bases, with 17 bases left in between. Looked up from germline, CDR1 is SGHDT and CDR2 is YYEEEE. The CDR3 has 14 amino acids. CDR3 loop: CASSAYELRPGYTF. In DNA, the CDR3 is TGTGCCAGCAGCGCCTACGAACTACGCCCTGGCTACACCTTC.

The chain couples TRBV2 to TRBJ1-2; D gene uncertain. This CDR3 comprises 15 residues. Trimming left V 4 bases short and J 11 bases short, with 23 bases between. Germline lookup yields CDR1 SNHLY and CDR2 FYNNEI. CDR3 sequence (DNA): TGTGCCAGCAGTGTAAAATCCGGACTAGGAGGTGGTTACACCTTC. Translation gives CASSVKSGLGGGYTF.

V is TRBV6-6 and J is TRBJ1-5, with a possible D match to TRBD1 (6 bases). CDR1 and CDR2 (germline): MNHNY, SVGAGI (reference sequence). The CDR3 is 13 amino acids. V was cut by 5 bases and J by 9 bases, with 14 bases left in between. The CDR3 loop is CASSQQQQGPQHF. CDR3 sequence (DNA): TGTGCCAGCAGTCAGCAGCAACAGGGGCCCCAGCATTTT.

This chain joins TRBV5-4 and TRBJ1-6, with 8 positions matching TRBD1. The CDR3 contains 16 residues. Germline CDR1 SGHNT, CDR2 YYREEE (reference sequence). The ends lost 1 base at V and 0 bases at J; junction bases unmatched: 0. CDR3 bases: TGTGCCAGCAGCTTGACAGGGGGCTCCTATAATTCACCCCTCCACTTT. Protein product: CASSLTGGSYNSPLHF.

The rearrangement uses TRBV6-1 and TRBJ1-5; no clear D. Germline CDR1 and CDR2: MNHNS and SASEGT. V shed 1 base and J shed 2 bases, with 12 bases lying between them. The CDR3 length is 16 residues. CDR3 protein: CASSEGRRVGNQPQHF. CDR3 bases: TGTGCCAGCAGTGAAGGCCGTCGAGTAGGCAATCAGCCCCAGCATTTT.

V gene TRBV9 combines with J gene TRBJ2-3, with D tentatively TRBD1 (5 bases). V was clipped by 7 bases and J by 2 bases, with 11 bases between them. From germline, CDR1 is SGDLS and CDR2 YYNGEE. The CDR3 has 13 residues. CDR3 amino acids: CASGSGNTDTQYF. The CDR3, as DNA: TGTGCCAGCGGGTCAGGGAACACAGATACGCAGTATTTT.

The V call is TRBV18, the J call TRBJ2-2; 7 bases are a match to TRBD2. This CDR3 comprises 14 residues. Germline trimming cut 5 bases from V and 5 bases from J; bases unmatched to any gene: 5. Germline V gives CDR1 KGHSH, CDR2 LQKENI. DNA for the CDR3: TGTGCCAGCTCAATGTCGGGAGGAACCGGGGAGCTGTTTTTT. Residues: CASSMSGGTGELFF.

CDR3 protein: CAISESRTPSGAFF. DNA for the CDR3: TGTGCCATCAGTGAATCTAGGACCCCTTCGGGGGCTTTCTTT. The chain joins TRBV10-3 to TRBJ1-1; unclear D gene. The germline CDR1 and CDR2 sequences are ENHRY and SYGVKD. This CDR3 has 14 residues. With 3 bases removed from V and 11 bases from J, the gap between germline ends came to 19 bases.

The rearrangement uses TRBV9 and TRBJ2-1; D may be TRBD1 (5 bases). Per the germline V gene, CDR1 is SGDLS and CDR2 is YYNGEE. The CDR3 has 18 amino acids. Trimming took 0 bases from V and 0 from J, leaving 16 bases between them. CDR3 in amino acids: CASSVGGWGTSSYNEQFF. The CDR3, as DNA: TGTGCCAGCAGCGTAGGAGGTTGGGGCACCAGCTCCTACAATGAGCAGTTCTTC.

V and J are TRBV5-1 and TRBJ1-2, with 10 nucleotides matching TRBD1. Germline CDR1 is SGHRS and CDR2 is YFSETQ. V trimming: 3 bases; J trimming: 6 bases; junction bases outside the gene matches: 5. This CDR3 has 14 residues. The CDR3 DNA is TGCGCCAGCAGCTCAAGACAGGGGGCGCATGGCTACACCTTC. It codes for CASSSRQGAHGYTF.

This chain links TRBV5-4 with TRBJ2-2; TRBD2 aligns across 12 bases. CDR3 length: 16 amino acids. In germline, CDR1 is SGHNT, CDR2 YYREEE (reference sequence). J lost 4 bases, V lost 4 bases, and 5 bases had no gene match. As DNA, the CDR3 is TGTGCCAGCAGCGGAACTAGCGGGGGGATCACCGGGGAGCTGTTTTTT. Protein: CASSGTSGGITGELFF. The full variable domain, in which reference TRBV5-4 and TRBJ2-2 provide the parts outside the CDR3, is ETGVTQSPTHLIKTRGQQVTLRCSSQSGHNTVSWYQQALGQGPQFIFQYYREEENGRGNFPPRFSGLQFPNYSSELNVNALELDDSALYLCASSGTSGGITGELFFGEGSRLTVL.

CDR3 sequence: CASSTGQGPSGNSPLHF. In DNA form, the CDR3 reads TGTGCCAGCAGTACGGGACAGGGCCCTTCTGGAAATTCACCCCTCCACTTT. J is TRBJ1-6 and V is TRBV2; the match to TRBD1 covers 9 bases. CDR1 and CDR2 (germline): SNHLY, FYNNEI. V dropped 5 bases and J dropped 7; count of bases not matched to a gene: 12. The CDR3 has 17 residues.

The chain has TRBV4-1 and TRBJ1-5, with 8 bases aligning to TRBD1. CDR1 and CDR2 from the germline V gene are MGHRA and YSYEKL. Trimming cost V 0 bases and J 4 bases; bases outside gene matches: 8. The CDR3 spans 17 residues. In DNA, the CDR3 is TGCGCCAGCAGCCAAGAGGCCAGGGGGCCCCCTAATCAGCCCCAGCATTTT. Translated, it gives CASSQEARGPPNQPQHF.

This clone was recorded once. The CDR3 coding sequence is TGCGCCAGCAGCTTACAGGGGTCCGATACGCAGTATTTT. It codes for CASSLQGSDTQYF. This chain uses TRBV5-1 with TRBJ2-3; 7 bases line up with TRBD1. The CDR3 has 13 amino acids. CDR1 and CDR2 from the germline V gene are SGHRS and YFSETQ. J was trimmed by 6 bases and V by 2 bases; bases with no gene match: 3.

This sequence joins TRBV10-3 and TRBJ2-5, with D possibly matching TRBD2 (6 bases). Germline CDR1 and CDR2: ENHRY and SYGVKD. The CDR3 extends over 14 amino acids. The V and J ends lost 3 bases and 4 bases respectively, with 12 bases between them. The CDR3 nucleotides are TGTGCCATCAGTGAAGGAGGGGTGCCAGAGACCCAGTACTTC. This codes for CAISEGGVPETQYF.

Here the CDR3 reads CASGYRGGPRNQPQHF. CDR3 DNA sequence: TGTGCCAGCGGATACCGCGGAGGGCCCCGTAATCAGCCCCAGCATTTT. The V call is TRBV28, the J call TRBJ1-5; unclear D gene. Germline-derived CDR1 and CDR2 are MDHEN and SYDVKM. The CDR3 extends over 16 amino acids. Trimming stripped 8 bases from V and 4 bases from J, with 21 bases between.

Here the CDR3 reads CASSLGLAGSYNEQFF. CDR3 bases: TGTGCCAGCAGCTTAGGCCTAGCGGGCTCCTACAATGAGCAGTTCTTC. The chain combines TRBV7-9 with TRBJ2-1, with TRBD2 matching over 8 bases. The germline gives CDR1 SEHNR, CDR2 FQNEAQ (reference sequence). V shed 1 base, J shed 0 bases, and the junction held 2 bases outside the gene matches. CDR3 length: 16 amino acids.

The CDR3 bases are TGTGCCAGCAGCCAACGGACTAGCGGCACAGATACGCAGTATTTT. It specifies CASSQRTSGTDTQYF. V and J are TRBV14 and TRBJ2-3; 9 nucleotides match TRBD2. The CDR3 has 15 residues. Germline assignment: CDR1 SGHDN and CDR2 FVKESK. The ends lost 2 bases at V and 1 base at J; junction bases unmatched: 1.

Here the CDR3 DNA reads TGTGCCAGCAGCTTACAACTCTCGAGGGGCTACACCTTC. It is translated as CASSLQLSRGYTF. The chain recombines TRBV7-9 with TRBJ1-2; D unclear. CDR1 and CDR2 (germline): SEHNR, FQNEAQ (reference sequence). The CDR3 extends over 13 amino acids. V shed 2 bases and J shed 8 bases, with 12 bases lying between them.

V is TRBV7-3 and J is TRBJ2-3; 7 bases agree with TRBD1. J lost 5 bases, V lost 4 bases, and 6 bases had no gene match. CDR1 is SGHTA, CDR2 FQGTGA, per germline. The CDR3 extends over 14 amino acids. CDR3 amino acids: CASSSGRGQDTQYF. The CDR3 DNA sequence: TGTGCCAGCAGCTCCGGTAGGGGGCAAGATACGCAGTATTTT. The variable domain in full, with the rest retrieved from reference TRBV7-3 and TRBJ2-3, is GAGVSQTPSNKVTEKGKYVELRCDPISGHTALYWYRQSLGQGPEFLIYFQGTGAADDSGLPNDRFFAVRPEGSVSTLKIQRTERGDSAVYLCASSSGRGQDTQYFGPGTRLTVL.